Listed here are 25 T cell receptor beta chains from one sample, sequenced in a study of control samples from healthy donors and cancer patients. This table comes from immunoSEQ multiplex PCR, and its TCRdb copy is limited to in-frame clones, with some not included. The sample has about 85,000 clones, around nine tenths seen once; the top ten hold roughly 7.6%. Sequencing was performed on blood. Receptors were obtained from a woman in her sixties or seventies in good health.

This rearrangement joins TRBV5-1 to TRBJ2-7; D gene ambiguous. The germline gives CDR1 SGHRS, CDR2 YFSETQ. There are 15 residues in the CDR3. V was clipped by 4 bases and J by 2 bases, with 16 bases between them. As DNA, the CDR3 is TGCGCCAGCAGCCTTAAGATGGGCGGTGCCTACGAGCAGTACTTC. Its translation: CASSLKMGGAYEQYF.

The chain employs TRBV5-6 and TRBJ1-1, with unresolved D. Trimming took 1 base from V and 8 from J, leaving 6 bases between them. The CDR3 has 11 residues. Germline V gives CDR1 SGHDT, CDR2 YYEEEE. The CDR3 reads CASSLLGEAFF. DNA for the CDR3: TGTGCCAGCAGCTTGCTGGGAGAAGCTTTCTTT.

CDR3 region: CASSHHSQGRGNTEAFF. CDR3 DNA sequence: TGTGCCAGCAGTCACCACTCACAGGGAAGGGGGAACACTGAAGCTTTCTTT. This rearrangement joins TRBV6-6 to TRBJ1-1; possibly TRBD1 for D (6 bases). Germline loops: CDR1 MNHNY, CDR2 SVGAGI (reference sequence). V lost 5 bases, J lost 1 base, and 20 bases lay in between. The CDR3 has 17 amino acids.

This clone has more than one count but fewer than ten. One end of the junction fails to match germline, which may point to a read error. This chain joins TRBV11-3 and TRBJ2-7; D may correspond to TRBD1 or TRBD2 (5 bases each). CDR1 is SGHNT, CDR2 YENEEA, per germline. CDR3 length: 14 amino acids. CDR3 residues: CASSLRDGTYEQYF. In DNA, the CDR3 is TGTGCCAGCAGCTTACGGGACGGAACCTACGAACAGTACTTC.

This clone was picked up one time. The rearrangement uses TRBV7-9 and TRBJ2-1; TRBD1 aligns across 9 bases. J was trimmed by 1 base and V by 3 bases; bases with no gene match: 7. The CDR3 has 17 residues. The germline CDR1 and CDR2 sequences are SEHNR and FQNEAQ (reference sequence). The CDR3 DNA is TGTGCCAGCAGCTTCGATCCCGGGACAGGGTCCTACAATGAGCAGTTCTTC. This sequence encodes CASSFDPGTGSYNEQFF.

The rearrangement joins TRBV7-9 to TRBJ1-3, with D uncertain. In germline, CDR1 is SEHNR, CDR2 FQNEAQ (reference sequence). This CDR3 is built from 13 residues. V shed 8 bases and J shed 0 bases, with 8 bases lying between them. Here the CDR3 DNA reads TGTGCCAGCGAGGCAGGCTCTGGAAACACCATATATTTT. Encoded protein: CASEAGSGNTIYF.

This rearrangement joins TRBV21-1 to TRBJ1-1; the table's D call, TRBD1, has no DNA check behind it. TRBV21-1 is marked as a pseudogene. This CDR3 is 16 amino acids long. CDR3 residues: CASSNIVAGKSTEAFF. The CDR3 DNA follows: TGTGCCAGCAGCAACATAGTCGCAGGGAAGTCCACTGAAGCTTTCTTT.

V gene TRBV6-4 combines with J gene TRBJ1-1, with 7 bases identical to TRBD1. Germline CDR1 is MRHNA and CDR2 is SNTAGT. V trimming: 6 bases; J trimming: 2 bases; junction bases outside the gene matches: 9. This CDR3 contains 15 residues. This CDR3 is CASRRQWDSNTEAFF. The CDR3 DNA reads as TGTGCCAGCAGACGACAGTGGGACAGCAACACTGAAGCTTTCTTT.

This clone was counted only a few times. The CDR3 loop is CASSSNRGAEAFF. The CDR3 nucleotides read TGTGCCAGCAGCTCCAATAGGGGGGCCGAAGCTTTCTTT. V is TRBV7-7 and J is TRBJ1-1; a possible D gene is TRBD1 (6 bases). V lost 4 bases and J lost 8, with 14 bases in between. Germline CDR1 SSHAT, CDR2 FNYEAQ (reference sequence). The CDR3 totals 13 residues.

This sequence joins TRBV6-5 and TRBJ2-5; D gene uncertain. This CDR3 comprises 13 residues. Germline-derived CDR1 and CDR2 are MNHEY and SVGAGI. Trimming left V 9 bases short and J 5 bases short, with 16 bases between. The DNA of the CDR3 is TGTGCCAGTTTTGGCTGGGCCGATGAGACCCAGTACTTC. Translated: CASFGWADETQYF.

The CDR3 DNA sequence: TGTGCCAGCAGCTTAGGCGCGGGAGGGGGGACAGATACGCAGTATTTT. It specifies CASSLGAGGGTDTQYF. This chain joins TRBV7-3 and TRBJ2-3, with 9 bases that match TRBD2. The CDR3 extends over 16 amino acids. V was clipped by 2 bases and J by 3 bases; unmatched bases: 6. Germline V gene lookup returns CDR1 SGHTA and CDR2 FQGTGA.

The CDR3, as DNA: TGCGCCAGCAGCCAGTTAGGGGTCAGCACTAATGAGCAGTTCTTC. Translating gives CASSQLGVSTNEQFF. V usage is TRBV4-1 and J usage is TRBJ2-1, with TRBD1 as a possible D gene (5 bases). The V and J ends lost 3 bases and 7 bases respectively, with 16 bases between them. This CDR3 contains 15 residues. CDR1 is MGHRA, CDR2 YSYEKL, per germline.

V is TRBV28 and J is TRBJ1-5, with D perhaps TRBD1 (6 bases). Germline values: CDR1 MDHEN, CDR2 SYDVKM. Trimming left V 8 bases short and J 3 bases short, with 11 bases between. CDR3 length: 13 amino acids. As DNA, the CDR3 is TGTGCCAGCGGGGGACACAACAATCAGCCCCAGCATTTT. Translating it yields CASGGHNNQPQHF.

This clone was detected many times. The V call is TRBV18, the J call TRBJ2-1; D tentatively reads TRBD1 or TRBD2 (5 bases each). This CDR3 comprises 13 residues. V gave up 4 bases and J gave up 7 bases, with 11 bases separating them. Germline loops: CDR1 KGHSH, CDR2 LQKENI. CDR3 nucleotide sequence: TGTGCCAGCTCACGGGACGGCCCAAATGAGCAGTTCTTC. The encoded protein is CASSRDGPNEQFF. Looking up the rest from reference TRBV18 and TRBJ2-1 gives the full variable domain: NAGVMQNPRHLVRRRGQEARLRCSPMKGHSHVYWYRQLPEEGLKFMVYLQKENIIDESGMPKERFSAEFPKEGPSILRIQQVVRGDSAAYFCASSRDGPNEQFFGPGTRLTVL.

This chain joins TRBV4-1 and TRBJ2-3; D ambiguous. The V gene's germline CDR1 is MGHRA and CDR2 YSYEKL. Trimming cost V 1 base and J 1 base, with 15 bases left between them. The CDR3 runs 17 residues. CDR3 residues: CASSQVDWPTGTDTQYF. DNA of the CDR3: TGCGCCAGCAGCCAAGTGGATTGGCCTACGGGCACAGATACGCAGTATTTT.

This chain joins TRBV7-9 and TRBJ1-5; D is uncertain. Germline V gene lookup returns CDR1 SEHNR and CDR2 FQNEAQ (reference sequence). V lost 1 base and J 3 bases, leaving 10 bases between the germline ends. The CDR3 is made up of 15 amino acids. The CDR3 DNA sequence: TGTGCCAGCAGCTTAGAAGCAGTACCCAATCAGCCCCAGCATTTT. This translates into CASSLEAVPNQPQHF. Full variable domain (missing parts from reference TRBV7-9 and TRBJ1-5): DTGVSQNPRHKITKRGQNVTFRCDPISEHNRLYWYRQTLGQGPEFLTYFQNEAQLEKSRLLSDRFSAERPKGSFSTLEIQRTEQGDSAMYLCASSLEAVPNQPQHFGDGTRLSIL.

The rearrangement joins TRBV9 to TRBJ2-1; the D gene is possibly TRBD2 (6 bases). Germline values: CDR1 SGDLS, CDR2 YYNGEE. V gave up 4 bases and J gave up 7 bases, with 15 bases separating them. CDR3 length equals 14 residues. The CDR3 spells CASSTRGGANEQFF. The CDR3 nucleotides read TGTGCCAGCAGCACCCGAGGAGGGGCGAATGAGCAGTTCTTC. Based on the CDR3 plus reference TRBV9 and TRBJ2-1, the full variable domain is DSGVTQTPKHLITATGQRVTLRCSPRSGDLSVYWYQQSLDQGLQFLIQYYNGEERAKGNILERFSAQQFPDLHSELNLSSLELGDSALYFCASSTRGGANEQFFGPGTRLTVL.

This chain uses TRBV10-3 with TRBJ1-6, with D perhaps matching TRBD1 (6 bases). This CDR3 spans 14 amino acids. The germline V gene encodes CDR1 ENHRY and CDR2 SYGVKD. V was cut by 10 bases and J by 5 bases, with 15 bases left in between. CDR3 sequence (DNA): TGTGCCACCCGAGGACAGTACGATAATTCACCCCTCCACTTT. This sequence encodes CATRGQYDNSPLHF.

The V call is TRBV2, the J call TRBJ2-3; 13 bases map to TRBD2. The CDR3 is 19 residues long. Germline V CDR1 and CDR2: SNHLY, FYNNEI. V dropped 4 bases and J dropped 2; count of bases not matched to a gene: 12. The DNA for the CDR3 is TGTGCCAGCAGTGTTCCTACTAGCGGGGGGGCGTCCTACACAGATACGCAGTATTTT. Amino acid sequence: CASSVPTSGGASYTDTQYF.

This chain joins TRBV7-2 and TRBJ1-1, with D perhaps matching TRBD1 (5 bases). Germline V CDR1 and CDR2: SGHTA, FQGNSA. The CDR3 consists of 14 residues. The V end was cut by 1 base, the J end by 4 bases, with 10 bases between. The CDR3 is CASSLVSGATEAFF. For the CDR3, the DNA is TGTGCCAGCAGCTTAGTCTCTGGGGCCACTGAAGCTTTCTTT. The full variable domain, rest sourced from reference TRBV7-2 and TRBJ1-1, is GAGVSQSPSNKVTEKGKDVELRCDPISGHTALYWYRQSLGQGLEFLIYFQGNSAPDKSGLPSDRFSAERTGGSVSTLTIQRTQQEDSAVYLCASSLVSGATEAFFGQGTRLTVV.

This clone was seen a few times. The chain links TRBV18 to TRBJ2-6; D is perhaps TRBD1 (5 bases). Trimming cost V 6 bases and J 8 bases, with 11 bases left between them. There are 13 residues in the CDR3. Germline V gene lookup returns CDR1 KGHSH and CDR2 LQKENI. The DNA for the CDR3 is TGTGCCAGCTCGCAACAGGCCCCCAACGTCCTGACTTTC. Amino acids: CASSQQAPNVLTF.

The chain joins TRBV3-1 (or the pseudogene TRBV3-2) to TRBJ1-2; TRBD1 might be the D (6 bases). Trimming shortened V by 0 bases and J by 7 bases, and 12 bases separated the two germline ends. Germline V gene data show CDR1 as LGHDT and CDR2 as YNNKEL (reference sequence). This CDR3 contains 14 residues. CDR3 in DNA: TGTGCCAGCAGCCAAGATCTAACAGGGAGTGGCTACACCTTC. The encoded protein is CASSQDLTGSGYTF.

The chain carries TRBV4-1 and TRBJ2-7, with 12 bases lining up with TRBD2. Germline V lookup: CDR1 MGHRA, CDR2 YSYEKL. The CDR3 totals 19 residues. J lost 6 bases, V lost 3 bases, and 18 bases had no gene match. The CDR3 protein is CASSQGVGRRPSGRGEQYF. The CDR3 region has the DNA TGCGCCAGCAGCCAGGGGGTCGGCCGTCGACCTAGCGGGAGGGGCGAGCAGTACTTC.

Remarks on this clone: Compared with germline, one end of the junction differs, possibly owing to a read error. Other nucleotide sequences in the sample specify the same CDR3. V gene TRBV5-1 combines with J gene TRBJ1-3; D not resolved. The CDR3 sequence is 17 residues long. Germline V gives CDR1 SGHRS, CDR2 YFSETQ. The CDR3 protein is CASSYGLGESAGNTIYF. CDR3 bases: TGCGCCAGCAGCTATGGTTTAGGAGAGAGTGCTGGGAACACCATATATTTT.

The chain employs TRBV28 and TRBJ1-2; D might be TRBD1 (5 bases). Trimming took off 7 bases at V and 3 bases at J, with 21 bases between the two ends. Germline V gene lookup returns CDR1 MDHEN and CDR2 SYDVKM. The CDR3 totals 16 residues. CDR3 DNA: TGTGCCAGCACTAAAGCCGGGACCCTCCGAGACTATGGCTACACCTTC. Protein sequence: CASTKAGTLRDYGYTF.